This T cell receptor (beta chain) was recovered during a study of tissue T cells after allogeneic stem cell transplantation. Study overall: Steroid-refractory graft-versus-host disease after allogeneic hematopoietic cell transplant qualified adults for prospective research-autopsy enrollment.

With 4 bases removed from V and 9 bases from J, the gap between germline ends came to 14 bases. The CDR3 spans 14 residues. The germline gives CDR1 SGHNT, CDR2 YYREEE (reference sequence). Concerning this clone itself: Antigen specificity is unknown.

Study-level findings and limits: Which tissue TCRs were alloreactive or antigen-specific was not determined. Some clones might be persisting host cells.

TCRbeta CDR3 was sequenced at survey depth with template counts. Profiled with immunoSEQ multiplex PCR; TCRdb holds only in-frame clones, not every one. The table has about 26,000 clones, about 90% seen once. The sequenced sample was blood, obtained before transplantation. V usage is TRBV5-4 and J usage is TRBJ1-6; D is uncertain. The source of this sequence is a male donor aged 60 or over who later had graft-versus-host disease after an allogeneic stem cell transplant. In DNA, the CDR3 is TGTGCCAGCAGCCGAGACGGAGGAGGTTCACCCCTCCACTTT. Amino acids: CASSRDGGGSPLHF.